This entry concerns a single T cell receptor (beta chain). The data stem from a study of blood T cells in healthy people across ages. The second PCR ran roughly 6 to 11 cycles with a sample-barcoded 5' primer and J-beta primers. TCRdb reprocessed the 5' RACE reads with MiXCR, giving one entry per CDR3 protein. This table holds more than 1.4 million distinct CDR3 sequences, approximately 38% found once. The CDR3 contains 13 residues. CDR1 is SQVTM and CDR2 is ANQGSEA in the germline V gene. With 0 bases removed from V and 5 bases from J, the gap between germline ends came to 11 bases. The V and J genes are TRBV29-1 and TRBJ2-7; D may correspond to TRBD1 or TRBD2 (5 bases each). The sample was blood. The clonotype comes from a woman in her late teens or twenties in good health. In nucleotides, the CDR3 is TGCAGCGTTGAAGATGGGGGTAGCCACGAGCAGTACTTC. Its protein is CSVEDGGSHEQYF.